Listed below are T cell receptor beta chains from one sample, sequenced in a study of blood T cell repertoires in COVID-19. Repertoires were generated with immunoSEQ multiplex PCR, while TCRdb's copy carries only in-frame clones and drops some. This table holds approximately 200,000 clones, more than 65% found once. Sequenced sample: peripheral blood. These receptors came from an older woman with acute or convalescent COVID-19. CDR3s include the opening cysteine and the closing phenylalanine or tryptophan. D genes are given only for firm matches. Not every row has a clone size; where given, it reads once, few, many or a size class.

>TRBJ1-1|.|TRBV19|.
CASISRGAGEAFF
TGTGCCAGTATATCTCGGGGGGCTGGTGAAGCTTTCTTT
>TRBJ2-1|.|TRBV4-3|TRBD2
CASSQTGTSYNEQFF
TGCGCCAGCAGCCAAACCGGGACTAGCTACAATGAGCAGTTCTTC
>TRBJ1-2|.|TRBV9|TRBD1
CASSEQGTGYGYTF
TGTGCCAGCAGCGAACAGGGGACCGGCTATGGCTACACCTTC
>TRBJ2-1|.|TRBV10-3|TRBD2
CAIRDPGGYNEQFF
TGTGCCATCAGGGATCCGGGAGGGTACAATGAGCAGTTCTTC
>TRBJ2-1|.|TRBV19|.
CASSSRMAYNEQFF
TGTGCCAGTAGTTCCAGGATGGCCTACAATGAGCAGTTCTTC
>TRBJ1-6|.|TRBV5-4|.
CASSLWGDSPLHF
TGTGCCAGCAGCTTGTGGGGGGATTCACCCCTCCACTTT
>TRBJ1-1|.|TRBV29-1|TRBD1
CSGWDRGRGNTEAFF
TGCAGCGGATGGGACAGGGGGCGGGGGAACACTGAAGCTTTCTTT
>TRBJ2-7|few|TRBV6-5|.
CASDSTRGNEQYF
TGTGCCAGCGACTCTACCCGCGGGAACGAGCAGTACTTC
>TRBJ1-1|.|TRBV29-1|TRBD1
CSVDWTGANTEAFF
TGCAGCGTTGATTGGACAGGGGCCAACACTGAAGCTTTCTTT
>TRBJ1-3|once|TRBV6-1|TRBD1
CASSERTGVNTIYF
TGTGCCAGCAGTGAACGGACAGGGGTAAACACCATATATTTT
>TRBJ2-3|once|TRBV7-6|.
CASSYSLPSAGTDTQYF
TGTGCCAGCAGCTATAGCCTCCCGTCTGCCGGCACAGATACGCAGTATTTT
>TRBJ2-3|.|TRBV15|TRBD2
CATSRGTSGSTDTQYF
TGTGCCACCAGCAGAGGGACTAGCGGAAGCACAGATACGCAGTATTTT
>TRBJ1-6|.|TRBV11-3|TRBD1
CASSPKDGTGDDNSPLHF
TGTGCCAGCAGCCCCAAGGACGGGACAGGGGACGATAATTCACCCCTCCACTTT
>TRBJ1-4|.|TRBV19|.
CASSRQVNEKLFF
TGTGCCAGTAGTAGACAGGTGAATGAAAAACTGTTTTTT
>TRBJ1-6|.|TRBV2|TRBD1
CASSLGQANSPLHF
TGTGCCAGCAGTTTGGGACAGGCAAATTCACCCCTCCACTTT
>TRBJ2-7|.|TRBV28|.
CASSPTSGGRSYEQYF
TGTGCCAGCAGTCCGACATCGGGGGGCCGCTCCTACGAGCAGTACTTC
>TRBJ1-3|.|TRBV30|.
CAWIAGSGNTIYF
TGTGCCTGGATCGCGGGGTCTGGAAACACCATATATTTT
>TRBJ1-1|.|TRBV7-2|.
CASSLDAGFVEAFF
TGTGCCAGCAGCTTAGACGCCGGGTTTGTTGAAGCTTTCTTT
>TRBJ2-3|few|TRBV30|TRBD2
CAWSALAGGLTDTQYF
TGTGCCTGGAGTGCCCTAGCGGGGGGATTAACAGATACGCAGTATTTT
>TRBJ2-7|.|TRBV5-4|TRBD1
CASRKDRPSSYEQYF
TGTGCCAGCAGAAAGGACAGGCCCAGCTCCTACGAGCAGTACTTC
>TRBJ1-3|.|TRBV11-2|TRBD1
CASGMGQSHFSGNTIYF
TGTGCCAGCGGCATGGGACAGTCTCATTTCTCTGGAAACACCATATATTTT
>TRBJ1-5|.|TRBV20-1|.
CSASSTVGQPQHF
TGCAGTGCTAGTAGTACAGTCGGTCAGCCCCAGCATTTT
>TRBJ2-7|.|TRBV6-1|.
CASSEGWGYSYEQYF
TGTGCCAGCAGTGAAGGGTGGGGCTACTCCTACGAGCAGTACTTC
>TRBJ2-1|.|TRBV3-1/TRBV3-2|TRBD2
CASSQGRLAGGRGDEQFF
TGTGCCAGCAGCCAAGGCAGACTAGCGGGGGGGCGTGGGGATGAGCAGTTCTTC
>TRBJ2-7|.|TRBV19|TRBD2
CASSRTSGGDVGYEQYF
TGTGCCAGTAGTAGAACTAGCGGGGGGGACGTCGGCTACGAGCAGTACTTC
>TRBJ1-2|.|TRBV27|.
CASSPVWGQNYGYTF
TGTGCCAGCAGCCCGGTTTGGGGGCAGAACTATGGCTACACCTTC
>TRBJ2-3|.|TRBV7-3|TRBD1
CASSLTRDRGTDTQYF
TGTGCCAGCAGCCTTACCCGGGACAGGGGGACAGATACGCAGTATTTT
>TRBJ2-7|few|TRBV4-2|TRBD2
CASSQETSGVLTEQYF
TGTGCCAGCAGCCAAGAGACTAGCGGGGTTCTTACCGAGCAGTACTTC
>TRBJ1-6|.|TRBV5-8|.
CASSLDGRVGYNSPLHF
TGTGCCAGCAGCTTGGATGGGAGGGTTGGCTATAATTCACCCCTCCACTTT
>TRBJ1-1|few|TRBV27|TRBD1
CASRKQGPTEAFF
TGTGCCAGCAGAAAACAGGGGCCGACTGAAGCTTTCTTT
>TRBJ1-5|.|TRBV18|TRBD1
CASSPARGRQPQHF
TGTGCCAGCTCACCGGCCAGGGGGCGGCAGCCCCAGCATTTT
>TRBJ2-1|.|TRBV6-5|.
CASSSRVSDSYNEQFF
TGTGCCAGCAGTTCCCGGGTTTCGGACAGTTACAATGAGCAGTTCTTC
>TRBJ1-1|.|TRBV29-1|.
CSVEDQRPTPEAFF
TGCAGCGTTGAAGATCAGCGACCCACACCCGAAGCTTTCTTT
>TRBJ1-3|.|TRBV4-2|TRBD1
CASSQSGGGGNTIYF
TGTGCCAGCAGCCAATCAGGGGGTGGAGGAAACACCATATATTTT
>TRBJ2-1|.|TRBV4-2|TRBD1
CASSQVDRDNEQFF
TGTGCCAGCAGCCAAGTTGACAGGGACAATGAGCAGTTCTTC
>TRBJ1-1|.|TRBV6-6|.
CASSNREGSEAFF
TGTGCCAGCAGCAACCGGGAGGGTAGTGAAGCTTTCTTT
>TRBJ1-2|.|TRBV18|TRBD1
CASSPGQGNPYGYTF
TGTGCCAGCTCACCAGGACAGGGCAACCCCTATGGCTACACCTTC
>TRBJ1-1|.|TRBV6-6|.
CASSNTEMNTEAFF
TGTGCCAGCAGTAATACAGAGATGAACACTGAAGCTTTCTTT
>TRBJ2-1|.|TRBV5-1|.
CASSLADIYNEQFF
TGCGCCAGCAGCTTGGCGGACATTTACAATGAGCAGTTCTTC
>TRBJ2-3|.|TRBV5-1|TRBD2
CASRSSGGPTDTQYF
TGCGCCAGCAGAAGCAGCGGGGGACCCACAGATACGCAGTATTTT
>TRBJ2-3|once|TRBV4-2|.
CASSAGFSTDTQYF
TGTGCCAGCAGCGCGGGCTTTAGCACAGATACGCAGTATTTT
>TRBJ1-1|once|TRBV2|.
CASMSEVLPPLNTEAFF
TGTGCCAGCATGTCGGAGGTACTACCTCCCCTGAACACTGAAGCTTTCTTT
>TRBJ2-1|once|TRBV6-6|.
CASSYHGGGGDEQFF
TGTGCCAGCAGTTACCACGGAGGGGGCGGGGATGAGCAGTTCTTC
>TRBJ2-2|.|TRBV7-2|.
CASNRASNTGELFF
TGTGCCAGCAACAGAGCTTCGAACACCGGGGAGCTGTTTTTT
>TRBJ1-4|.|TRBV6-1|.
CASSEGWTVEKLFF
TGTGCCAGCAGTGAAGGTTGGACAGTCGAAAAACTGTTTTTT
>TRBJ2-3|.|TRBV6-2/TRBV6-3|TRBD2
CASSFVPSRGDTDTQYF
TGTGCCAGCAGTTTTGTCCCTTCGCGGGGGGACACAGATACGCAGTATTTT
>TRBJ1-2|.|TRBV6-5|.
CASSYDLGGGYTF
TGTGCCAGCAGTTACGATCTAGGCGGGGGCTACACCTTC
>TRBJ1-5|.|TRBV6-5|.
CASRVGLNQPQHF
TGTGCCAGCAGAGTCGGACTTAATCAGCCCCAGCATTTT
>TRBJ1-6|.|TRBV5-1|TRBD1
CASGIGGNNSPLHF
TGCGCCAGTGGGATAGGGGGCAATAATTCACCCCTCCACTTT
>TRBJ2-1|.|TRBV6-5|.
CASSFRGGNEQFF
TGTGCCAGCAGTTTCCGAGGGGGCAATGAGCAGTTCTTC
>TRBJ2-1|.|TRBV9|TRBD2
CASSAPTSGGNEQFF
TGTGCCAGCAGCGCCCCGACTAGCGGGGGCAATGAGCAGTTCTTC
>TRBJ2-3|.|TRBV10-2|.
CASSPGPGFGTDTQYF
TGCGCCAGCAGTCCTGGCCCCGGGTTCGGCACAGATACGCAGTATTTT
>TRBJ2-3|.|TRBV29-1|.
CSVEKDYADTQYF
TGCAGCGTTGAAAAAGACTATGCAGATACGCAGTATTTT